This T cell receptor beta chain was sequenced for a study of shared clonotypes between healthy human individuals. Study-level points and caveats: The sole specimen, blood, was sampled, and tissue repertoires likely differ. Having only a few donors restricted how much genetic and exposure-history diversity was captured.

Turning to this clone: Its target is unknown.

CD45RA+ naive and CD45RA-negative memory subsets were separated from CD4+ cells. The germline V gene has CDR1 SGHNT and CDR2 YENEEA. The CDR3 spans 13 residues. Trimming shortened V by 5 bases and J by 0 bases, and 8 bases separated the two germline ends. For each subset, genomic DNA was distributed in equal portions over several immunoSEQ plates. TCRdb keeps only in-frame clones here, not all; method: immunoSEQ multiplex PCR. The sample includes roughly 2.5 million clones, roughly 92% of them seen just once. The chain joins TRBV11-3 to TRBJ2-7; tentative D call: TRBD1 (6 bases). The sample consisted of naive CD4+ T cells sorted from blood. Subset noted: CD45RA+ positively selected. The receptor's source is a man aged 18 to 30 in good health. This CDR3 is CASSGDNSYEQYF. CDR3 nucleotides: TGTGCCAGCAGCGGGGACAACTCCTACGAGCAGTACTTC.